This TCR beta chain was observed in a study of early T cells in non-severe SARS-CoV-2 infection. Findings and limits, study-wide: CD4 and private specificities were missed by VDJdb matching, which favored anti-spike CD8 responses.

This clonotype turned up a few times. Its antigen is as yet unknown. This CDR3 has 14 amino acids. J gave up 9 bases and V 4 bases, and 8 bases lay outside the gene matches. CDR1 and CDR2 from the germline V gene are SNHLY and FYNNEI. Unique molecular identifiers were attached to individual cDNA molecules. TCRdb fed the 5' RACE reads into MiXCR, producing one record per CDR3 protein. The table records around 35,000 distinct CDR3 sequences, approximately 5% of them present only once. The origin of this receptor is an adult who was a healthcare worker with PCR-confirmed SARS-CoV-2 infection or an uninfected control (not recorded which). The sequencing input was whole blood. The J gene is TRBJ2-1, the V gene TRBV2; 8 bases fit TRBD2. The CDR3 nucleotides are TGTGCCAGCAGTGGTAGTAGCGGGAATAGTGAGCAGTTCTTC. This encodes CASSGSSGNSEQFF.